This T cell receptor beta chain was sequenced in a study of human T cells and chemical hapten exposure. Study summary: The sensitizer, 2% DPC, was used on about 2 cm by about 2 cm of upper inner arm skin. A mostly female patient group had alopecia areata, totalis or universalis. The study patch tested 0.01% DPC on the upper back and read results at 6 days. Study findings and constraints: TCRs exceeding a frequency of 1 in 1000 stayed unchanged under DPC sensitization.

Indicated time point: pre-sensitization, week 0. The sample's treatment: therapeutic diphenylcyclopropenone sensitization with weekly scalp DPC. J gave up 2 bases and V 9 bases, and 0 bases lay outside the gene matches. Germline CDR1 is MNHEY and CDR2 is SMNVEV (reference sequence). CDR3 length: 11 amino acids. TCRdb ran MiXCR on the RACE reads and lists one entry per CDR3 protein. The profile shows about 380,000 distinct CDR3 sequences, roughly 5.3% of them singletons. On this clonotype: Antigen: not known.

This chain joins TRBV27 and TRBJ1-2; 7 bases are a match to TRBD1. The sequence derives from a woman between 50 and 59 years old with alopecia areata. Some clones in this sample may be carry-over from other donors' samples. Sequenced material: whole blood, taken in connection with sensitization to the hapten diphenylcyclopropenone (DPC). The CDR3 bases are TGTGCCAGGGGACAGAACTATGGCTACACCTTC. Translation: CARGQNYGYTF.